These 11 T cell receptor beta chains were all obtained from the same sample, sequenced in a study of OX40 agonist ivuxolimab in advanced cancers. TCRdb's copy holds only in-frame clones and misses some; the assay was immunoSEQ multiplex PCR. The profile shows about 89,000 clones, about 88% of them singletons. This specimen consisted of CD4+ or CD8+ T cells sorted from blood, obtained in a trial of the OX40 agonist ivuxolimab. Receptor source: an adult with an advanced solid tumor such as melanoma, head and neck, liver or kidney cancer.

The rearrangement joins TRBV4-2 to TRBJ2-3; the match to TRBD2 covers 15 bases. Per germline, CDR1 LGHNA and CDR2 YNFKEQ. The CDR3 contains 17 residues. With 4 bases clipped from V and 2 bases from J, the junction kept 4 bases outside the gene matches. The CDR3 DNA reads as TGTGCCAGCAGCCCCGGACTAGCGGGGGGGAACACAGATACGCAGTATTTT. This sequence encodes CASSPGLAGGNTDTQYF.

This sequence joins TRBV6-6 and TRBJ1-1, with TRBD1 identical over 9 bases. The CDR3 has 15 residues. V shed 5 bases, J shed 4 bases, and the junction held 8 bases outside the gene matches. Germline assignment: CDR1 MNHNY and CDR2 SVGAGI (reference sequence). The CDR3 sequence is CASSDHRGRVTEAFF. The CDR3 DNA is TGTGCCAGCAGTGACCACAGGGGGCGGGTCACTGAAGCTTTCTTT.

The chain combines TRBV25-1 with TRBJ2-3, with 10 bases fitting TRBD2. The germline gives CDR1 MGHDK, CDR2 SYGVNS. With V trimmed by 4 bases and J by 4 bases, 2 bases remained unmatched. This CDR3 is built from 14 residues. The CDR3 nucleotides are TGTGCCAGCAGTGGGACTAGCGGAGCAGATACGCAGTATTTT. Its translation: CASSGTSGADTQYF.

V and J are TRBV7-8 and TRBJ1-4; 7 nucleotides match TRBD1. The V segment lost 7 bases and the J segment 1 base; nucleotides outside the gene matches: 9. The CDR3 covers 16 residues. Germline V lookup: CDR1 SGHVS, CDR2 FQNEAQ. CDR3 amino acids: CASTRTGGLTNEKLFF. The DNA for the CDR3 is TGTGCCAGCACTAGGACAGGTGGCTTAACTAATGAAAAACTGTTTTTT.

The J gene is TRBJ2-1, the V gene TRBV7-2; TRBD2 might be the D (6 bases). With 5 bases removed from V and 15 bases from J, the gap between germline ends came to 14 bases. The V gene's germline CDR1 is SGHTA and CDR2 FQGNSA. The CDR3 is 11 residues long. DNA for the CDR3: TGTGCCAGCAGCCGAGGAGGGACGCGGTTCTTC. Translation gives CASSRGGTRFF.

The rearrangement links TRBV6-1 to TRBJ2-1; 9 positions agree with TRBD2. With V trimmed by 2 bases and J by 7 bases, 6 bases remained unmatched. The CDR3 has 15 residues. The germline gives CDR1 MNHNS, CDR2 SASEGT. The CDR3 loop reads CASSESGTSRNEQFF. The CDR3 nucleotides are TGTGCCAGCAGTGAATCCGGGACTAGCCGTAATGAGCAGTTCTTC.

This clone was recorded only once. The chain couples TRBV2 to TRBJ2-1; 10 positions match TRBD2. This CDR3 has 14 residues. Germline CDR1 is SNHLY and CDR2 is FYNNEI. J lost 6 bases, V lost 6 bases, and 5 bases had no gene match. The CDR3 DNA reads as TGTGCCAGCAGGGGAGAGCGGGGGGGCAATGAGCAGTTCTTC. It is translated as CASRGERGGNEQFF.

This clone was seen just once. The gene calls are TRBV7-9 and TRBJ1-1; TRBD1 matches 7 bases. Per germline, CDR1 SEHNR and CDR2 FQNEAQ (reference sequence). V lost 3 bases to trimming and J lost 1 base; unmatched junction nucleotides: 5. The CDR3 runs 15 residues. The CDR3 sequence is CASSLAGGWNTEAFF. The CDR3 nucleotides are TGTGCCAGCAGCTTGGCAGGGGGTTGGAACACTGAAGCTTTCTTT.

This chain links TRBV4-1 with TRBJ1-3; no clear D gene. This CDR3 region has 14 residues. Trimming left V 3 bases short and J 1 base short, with 7 bases between. Germline V gene sequence: CDR1 MGHRA, CDR2 YSYEKL. The DNA of the CDR3 is TGCGCCAGCAGCCATGCAGGTTCTGGAAACACCATATATTTT. Translation gives CASSHAGSGNTIYF.

V is TRBV7-2 and J is TRBJ1-2; no firm D call. The CDR3 has 16 residues. The V and J ends lost 1 base and 0 bases respectively, with 12 bases between them. Germline CDR1 and CDR2: SGHTA and FQGNSA. CDR3 amino acids: CASSLGGGRANYGYTF. The CDR3 DNA sequence: TGTGCCAGCAGCTTAGGGGGTGGGAGAGCTAACTATGGCTACACCTTC.

The chain uses TRBV7-2 and TRBJ2-4; no clear D. The CDR3 consists of 13 residues. Trimming pared 0 bases from V and 8 bases from J, leaving 8 bases between. The germline gives CDR1 SGHTA, CDR2 FQGNSA. The CDR3 DNA reads as TGTGCCAGCAGCTTAGCGGTCTCTGACATTCAGTACTTC. Translating gives CASSLAVSDIQYF.